A selection of T cell receptor beta chains follows, all from one sample in a study of shared clonotypes between healthy human individuals. TCRdb's copy holds only in-frame clones and misses some; the assay was immunoSEQ multiplex PCR. The data show under 1 million clones, roughly 92% seen once. Input material: naive CD8+ T cells sorted from blood. These receptors were taken from a man aged 30 to 45 in good health. Both conserved end residues are part of each CDR3. D genes are given only for firm matches. Clone size is shown for a subset of rows, as once, few, many or a class of expanded clone.

V: TRBV7-9
D: TRBD2
size: .
J: TRBJ2-1
CDR3: CASSPSVAGKAYNEQFF
DNA: TGTGCCAGCAGCCCTTCAGTAGCGGGAAAGGCCTACAATGAGCAGTTCTTC

V: TRBV2
D: .
size: .
J: TRBJ2-2
CDR3: CASRQGTGELFF
DNA: TGTGCCAGCAGGCAGGGGACCGGGGAGCTGTTTTTT

V: TRBV7-8
D: .
size: .
J: TRBJ2-7
CDR3: CASSPRTSTYEQYF
DNA: TGTGCCAGCAGCCCAAGGACATCCACCTACGAGCAGTACTTC

V: TRBV5-1
D: TRBD1
size: .
J: TRBJ2-1
CDR3: CAGSSPGTGVNNEQFF
DNA: TGCGCCGGCAGCTCTCCAGGGACAGGGGTTAACAATGAGCAGTTCTTC

V: TRBV28
D: TRBD1
size: .
J: TRBJ2-7
CDR3: CASSLSLTTGGSYEQYF
DNA: TGTGCCAGCAGCCTTTCCTTAACGACAGGGGGCTCCTACGAGCAGTACTTC

V: TRBV7-9
D: TRBD1
size: .
J: TRBJ2-3
CDR3: CASPGQGVTDTQYF
DNA: TGTGCCAGTCCGGGACAGGGGGTTACAGATACGCAGTATTTT

V: TRBV5-4
D: .
size: .
J: TRBJ1-4
CDR3: CASSFDRDPRGEKLFF
DNA: TGTGCCAGCAGCTTTGACCGGGACCCGAGGGGTGAAAAACTGTTTTTT

V: TRBV6-6
D: TRBD1
size: .
J: TRBJ1-5
CDR3: CASSHRTGHSNQPQHF
DNA: TGTGCCAGCAGTCACCGGACAGGGCATAGCAATCAGCCCCAGCATTTT

V: TRBV11-2
D: .
size: .
J: TRBJ2-7
CDR3: CASSLLVRDSSYEQYF
DNA: TGTGCCAGCAGCTTATTGGTTAGGGATAGCTCCTACGAGCAGTACTTC

V: TRBV6-1
D: .
size: .
J: TRBJ2-7
CDR3: CASSPPPAYSYEQYF
DNA: TGTGCCAGCAGTCCTCCCCCAGCTTACTCCTACGAGCAGTACTTC

V: TRBV11-2
D: TRBD2
size: .
J: TRBJ2-1
CDR3: CASSLGGSSGRAPAIVFF
DNA: TGTGCCAGCAGCTTAGGGGGTTCTAGCGGGAGGGCCCCCGCCATAGTTTTCTTC

V: TRBV5-6
D: .
size: .
J: TRBJ2-2
CDR3: CASSSFSGELFF
DNA: TGTGCCAGCAGCTCCTTCTCCGGGGAGCTGTTTTTT

V: TRBV6-5
D: .
size: .
J: TRBJ2-7
CDR3: CASSYRRGYSYEQYF
DNA: TGTGCCAGCAGTTACCGGCGGGGATACTCCTACGAGCAGTACTTC

V: TRBV7-9
D: TRBD2
size: once
J: TRBJ2-3
CDR3: CASSKLAGGADTQYF
DNA: TGTGCCAGCAGCAAACTAGCGGGAGGTGCGGATACGCAGTATTTT

V: TRBV27
D: .
size: .
J: TRBJ1-1
CDR3: CASSLMRMNTEAFF
DNA: TGTGCCAGCAGTTTAATGAGAATGAACACTGAAGCTTTCTTT

V: TRBV21-1
D: .
size: .
J: TRBJ2-7
CDR3: CASSKKRGHYEQYF
DNA: TGTGCCAGCAGCAAAAAAAGGGGACATTACGAGCAGTACTTC

V: TRBV7-9
D: TRBD1
size: .
J: TRBJ2-6
CDR3: CASSFNRGASLSGANVLTF
DNA: TGTGCCAGCAGCTTCAACAGGGGGGCCAGCCTATCTGGGGCCAACGTCCTGACTTTC

V: TRBV4-1
D: .
size: .
J: TRBJ2-1
CDR3: CATQTNSHSYNEQFF
DNA: TGCGCCACCCAGACTAACTCTCACTCCTACAATGAGCAGTTCTTC